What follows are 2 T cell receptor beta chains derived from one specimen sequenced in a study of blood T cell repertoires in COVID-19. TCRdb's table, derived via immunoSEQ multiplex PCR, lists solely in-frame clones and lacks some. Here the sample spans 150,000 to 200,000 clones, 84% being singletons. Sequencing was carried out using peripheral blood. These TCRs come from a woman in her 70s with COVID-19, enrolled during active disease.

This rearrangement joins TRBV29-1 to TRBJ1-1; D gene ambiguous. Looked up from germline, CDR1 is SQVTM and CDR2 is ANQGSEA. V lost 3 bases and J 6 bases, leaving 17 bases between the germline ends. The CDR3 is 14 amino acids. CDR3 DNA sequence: TGCAGCGTTGATGGTGTATTTGGAGGTCCTGAAGCTTTCTTT. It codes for CSVDGVFGGPEAFF. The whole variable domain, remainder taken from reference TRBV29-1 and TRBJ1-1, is SAVISQKPSRDICQRGTSLTIQCQVDSQVTMMFWYRQQPGQSLTLIATANQGSEATYESGFVIDKFPISRPNLTFSTLTVSNMSPEDSSIYLCSVDGVFGGPEAFFGQGTRLTVV.

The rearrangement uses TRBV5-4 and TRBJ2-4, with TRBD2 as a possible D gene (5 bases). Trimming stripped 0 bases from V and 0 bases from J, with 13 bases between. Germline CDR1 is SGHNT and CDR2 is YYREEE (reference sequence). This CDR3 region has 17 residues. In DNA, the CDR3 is TGTGCCAGCAGCTTGGCCGGGGTAAGTTTAGCCAAAAACATTCAGTACTTC. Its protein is CASSLAGVSLAKNIQYF.